These 26 T cell receptor beta chains were sequenced from one sample in a study of cytomegalovirus exposure and HLA in healthy donors. A multiplex PCR was run with 60 Vbeta primers and 13 Jbeta primers. Sequencing was performed with immunoSEQ multiplex PCR; in TCRdb, only in-frame clones are kept and a portion is missing. The sample is made up of around 190,000 clones, and the top ten hold about 1% of it. Source material: PBMCs. The receptors come from a woman under 40 in good health and CMV-seropositive.

This chain joins TRBV29-1 and TRBJ1-5; TRBD1 aligns across 8 bases. The CDR3 totals 13 residues. Germline CDR1 SQVTM, CDR2 ANQGSEA. The trim removed 3 bases at V and 4 bases at J, leaving 2 bases unmatched. The CDR3 DNA follows: TGCAGCGTTGACACAGGGGGAAATCAGCCCCAGCATTTT. This translates into CSVDTGGNQPQHF. Using reference TRBV29-1 and TRBJ1-5 for the parts outside the CDR3, the full variable domain is SAVISQKPSRDICQRGTSLTIQCQVDSQVTMMFWYRQQPGQSLTLIATANQGSEATYESGFVIDKFPISRPNLTFSTLTVSNMSPEDSSIYLCSVDTGGNQPQHFGDGTRLSIL.

This chain uses TRBV9 with TRBJ1-6; 10 nucleotides line up with TRBD1. V lost 3 bases, J lost 10 bases, and 10 bases stayed unmatched. Germline V gives CDR1 SGDLS, CDR2 YYNGEE. The CDR3 runs 16 residues. This CDR3 is CASSGKRTGGNSPLHF. The CDR3 region has the DNA TGTGCCAGCAGCGGAAAACGGACAGGGGGAAACTCACCCCTCCACTTT.

As to this clone: Other DNA sequences within the sample encode an identical CDR3. This sequence joins TRBV9 and TRBJ2-3; 7 bases are a match to TRBD2. CDR1 is SGDLS and CDR2 is YYNGEE in the germline V gene. The V segment lost 0 bases and the J segment 3 bases; nucleotides outside the gene matches: 4. The CDR3 consists of 15 residues. DNA of the CDR3: TGTGCCAGCAGCGTAGCCGGGGGAGGGACAGATACGCAGTATTTT. Translation: CASSVAGGGTDTQYF.

The chain has TRBV7-8 and TRBJ2-7; 8 nucleotides match TRBD1. The CDR3 extends over 13 amino acids. V lost 5 bases, J lost 9 bases, and 9 bases stayed unmatched. Germline values: CDR1 SGHVS, CDR2 FQNEAQ. The CDR3 spells CASSGQGLSMQYF. CDR3 DNA: TGTGCCAGCAGCGGACAGGGCTTGAGTATGCAGTACTTC.

The chain carries TRBV7-2 and TRBJ2-1; 13 nucleotides line up with TRBD2. This CDR3 is built from 17 residues. The germline V gene has CDR1 SGHTA and CDR2 FQGNSA. J gave up 3 bases and V 4 bases, and 6 bases lay outside the gene matches. The CDR3 DNA is TGTGCCAGCAGCTCGGGACTAGCGGGATGGTTCTACAATGAGCAGTTCTTC. This sequence encodes CASSSGLAGWFYNEQFF.

This chain joins TRBV9 and TRBJ2-1; 13 nucleotides match TRBD2. The germline CDR1 and CDR2 sequences are SGDLS and YYNGEE. The CDR3 sequence is 16 residues long. Germline trimming cut 0 bases from V and 4 bases from J; bases unmatched to any gene: 1. The CDR3 here is CASSVVGLAGYNEQFF. As DNA, the CDR3 is TGTGCCAGCAGCGTAGTGGGACTAGCGGGGTACAATGAGCAGTTCTTC.

The chain links TRBV29-1 to TRBJ2-7; D is unclear. The V end lost 1 base, the J end lost 2 bases, and 12 bases lay between the germline ends. Germline CDR1 and CDR2: SQVTM and ANQGSEA. This CDR3 is 14 amino acids long. The CDR3 region has the DNA TGCAGCGTTGAAGCTCCCTCAGGCACCTACGAGCAGTACTTC. It specifies CSVEAPSGTYEQYF.

The V and J genes are TRBV5-1 and TRBJ2-1, with a tentative D call TRBD1 (5 bases). The CDR3 is 13 amino acids. V lost 4 bases and J 4 bases, leaving 9 bases between the germline ends. Germline V gene data show CDR1 as SGHRS and CDR2 as YFSETQ. CDR3: CASSPQGYNEQFF. The DNA for the CDR3 is TGCGCCAGCAGCCCCCAGGGATACAATGAGCAGTTCTTC.

This rearrangement joins TRBV5-1 to TRBJ2-3, with no clear D. V gave up 0 bases and J gave up 3 bases, with 8 bases separating them. This CDR3 has 14 amino acids. CDR1 and CDR2 (germline): SGHRS, YFSETQ. CDR3 amino acids: CASSLDFRTDTQYF. In DNA form, the CDR3 reads TGCGCCAGCAGCTTGGATTTTAGAACAGATACGCAGTATTTT.

This chain joins TRBV5-1 and TRBJ1-1; D is unclear. Germline CDR1 and CDR2: SGHRS and YFSETQ. Between the trimmed V and J ends, which lost 7 bases and 4 bases, there was a span of 14 bases. The CDR3 sequence is 13 residues long. CDR3: CASSEGLGTEAFF. CDR3 in DNA: TGCGCCAGCTCGGAGGGCCTAGGCACTGAAGCTTTCTTT.

V is TRBV21-1 and J is TRBJ1-5; the table's D call, TRBD1, has no DNA check behind it. TRBV21-1 is a pseudogene. The CDR3 is 24 amino acids. CDR3 loop: CASSKATLLMGTGTGFNLNQPQHF. The CDR3 DNA reads as TGTGCCAGCAGCAAAGCGACCTTACTGATGGGGACCGGGACAGGGTTTAACTTAAATCAGCCCCAGCATTTT.

V is TRBV7-8 and J is TRBJ1-3, with D maybe TRBD1 (5 bases). V was shortened by 6 bases and J by 4 bases, with 13 bases between the two germline ends. CDR3 length: 14 amino acids. CDR1 and CDR2 (germline): SGHVS, FQNEAQ. CDR3 in amino acids: CASSPLAGGNTIYF. The CDR3, as DNA: TGTGCCAGCAGTCCGTTGGCAGGGGGAAACACCATATATTTT.

The chain is built from TRBV19 and TRBJ2-4; D is possibly TRBD2 (6 bases). The CDR3 loop spans 14 amino acids. Between the trimmed V and J ends, which lost 1 base and 6 bases, there was a span of 10 bases. Germline CDR1 LNHDA, CDR2 SQIVND (reference sequence). CDR3: CASSIGTEGNIQYF. The CDR3 DNA sequence: TGTGCCAGTAGTATAGGTACGGAGGGAAACATTCAGTACTTC. The full variable domain, completed using reference TRBV19 and TRBJ2-4, is DGGITQSPKYLFRKEGQNVTLSCEQNLNHDAMYWYRQDPGQGLRLIYYSQIVNDFQKGDIAEGYSVSREKKESFPLTVTSAQKNPTAFYLCASSIGTEGNIQYFGAGTRLSVL.

The V gene is TRBV6-5, the J gene TRBJ1-6; D is ambiguous. Deletions cut 6 bases from V and 8 bases from J, with 17 bases between. The length of the CDR3 is 15 residues. Germline assignment: CDR1 MNHEY and CDR2 SVGAGI. DNA for the CDR3: TGTGCCAGCAGGACCGCGTCAGGCCCCGATTCACCCCTCCACTTT. Residues: CASRTASGPDSPLHF.

The chain combines TRBV10-1 with TRBJ2-7; D remains ambiguous. The V gene's germline CDR1 is WNHNN and CDR2 SYGVQD (reference sequence). Trimming took 1 base from V and 6 from J, leaving 4 bases between them. This CDR3 is built from 11 residues. The CDR3 region has the DNA TGCGCCAGCAGTGAGTACTCCGAGCAGTACTTC. Residues: CASSEYSEQYF.

CDR3 sequence reads: CASSLRTGGYTF. CDR3 nucleotide sequence: TGTGCCAGCAGCCTTCGGACGGGGGGCTACACCTTC. J is TRBJ1-2 and V is TRBV7-8, with no clear D. This CDR3 is built from 12 residues. V lost 5 bases and J 8 bases, leaving 12 bases between the germline ends. From germline, CDR1 is SGHVS and CDR2 FQNEAQ.

The chain carries TRBV4-1 and TRBJ2-7; 9 bases agree with TRBD2. The CDR3 sequence is 15 residues long. Germline V gives CDR1 MGHRA, CDR2 YSYEKL. Unmatched junction bases numbered 7, after V lost 3 bases and J lost 4 bases. For the CDR3, the DNA is TGCGCCAGCAGCCATTATAGCGGGAGTAAATACGAGCAGTACTTC. Protein sequence: CASSHYSGSKYEQYF.

V and J are TRBV10-3 and TRBJ2-1; possibly TRBD2 for D (6 bases). CDR3 length: 12 residues. The V end lost 9 bases, the J end lost 8 bases, and 14 bases lay between the germline ends. Germline V gene sequence: CDR1 ENHRY, CDR2 SYGVKD. The CDR3 is CAIGERDYEQFF. CDR3 sequence (DNA): TGTGCCATAGGGGAGAGGGACTATGAGCAGTTCTTC.

The chain employs TRBV18 and TRBJ2-7, with a weak D call TRBD1 (6 bases). The germline CDR1 and CDR2 sequences are KGHSH and LQKENI. V was cut by 6 bases and J by 3 bases, with 12 bases left in between. The CDR3 loop spans 13 amino acids. The CDR3 sequence: CASSPEQGYEQYF. The CDR3 DNA reads as TGTGCCAGCTCTCCAGAACAGGGCTACGAGCAGTACTTC.

This chain connects TRBV2 to TRBJ1-2, with D possibly matching TRBD1 (5 bases). The CDR3 is 15 amino acids. The V gene's germline CDR1 is SNHLY and CDR2 FYNNEI. Deletions cut 8 bases from V and 0 bases from J, with 16 bases between. DNA for the CDR3: TGTGCCAGCGAACACGGGAGACAGTCTAACTATGGCTACACCTTC. This codes for CASEHGRQSNYGYTF.

The genes are TRBV18 and TRBJ2-7; TRBD2 matches at 7 bases. The CDR3 consists of 14 residues. J gave up 6 bases and V 6 bases, and 11 bases lay outside the gene matches. Germline CDR1 reads KGHSH; CDR2 reads LQKENI. DNA of the CDR3: TGTGCCAGCTCGGTTGTAAGCGGGGCCCCCGAGCAGTACTTC. Translated, it gives CASSVVSGAPEQYF.

The rearrangement links TRBV7-2 to TRBJ2-1; 7 nucleotides match TRBD1. This CDR3 spans 15 amino acids. Losses at the gene ends were 5 bases for V and 2 bases for J; bases not matched to a gene: 6. Germline V lookup: CDR1 SGHTA, CDR2 FQGNSA. CDR3 bases: TGTGCCAGCAGCCTCGACAGGGTGGCCTACAATGAGCAGTTCTTC. It specifies CASSLDRVAYNEQFF.

V and J are TRBV7-2 and TRBJ2-7; 8 positions match TRBD1. The CDR3 runs to 14 residues. V was clipped by 1 base and J by 4 bases; unmatched bases: 3. The V gene's germline CDR1 is SGHTA and CDR2 FQGNSA. The CDR3 bases are TGTGCCAGCAGCTTAGACGGACAGGGATACGAGCAGTACTTC. The encoded protein is CASSLDGQGYEQYF.

The chain has TRBV6-1 and TRBJ1-5; 7 bases align to TRBD1. V lost 6 bases, J lost 7 bases, and 6 bases stayed unmatched. This CDR3 has 13 amino acids. The germline V gene encodes CDR1 MNHNS and CDR2 SASEGT. The CDR3 DNA reads as TGTGCCAGCAGACAGGGGTTTAGGCAGCCCCAGCATTTT. It encodes CASRQGFRQPQHF.

This chain connects TRBV15 to TRBJ2-2, with 8 bases fitting TRBD1. The CDR3 spans 16 residues. The germline V gene has CDR1 LNHNV and CDR2 YYDKDF (reference sequence). V trimming: 1 base; J trimming: 5 bases; junction bases outside the gene matches: 6. CDR3 bases: TGTGCCACCAGCAGAGGTGGGACAGGAGGAACCGGGGAGCTGTTTTTT. It encodes CATSRGGTGGTGELFF. The whole variable domain, filled in from reference TRBV15 and TRBJ2-2, reads DAMVIQNPRYQVTQFGKPVTLSCSQTLNHNVMYWYQQKSSQAPKLLFHYYDKDFNNEADTPDNFQSRRPNTSFCFLDIRSPGLGDTAMYLCATSRGGTGGTGELFFGEGSRLTVL.

V usage is TRBV6-5 and J usage is TRBJ2-7, with D possibly being TRBD2 (6 bases). CDR3 length: 14 residues. Per the germline V gene, CDR1 is MNHEY and CDR2 is SVGAGI. The V end was cut by 6 bases, the J end by 2 bases, with 14 bases between. The CDR3 loop is CASRPGGTAYEQYF. The CDR3 nucleotides are TGTGCCAGCAGGCCTGGCGGGACCGCCTACGAGCAGTACTTC.